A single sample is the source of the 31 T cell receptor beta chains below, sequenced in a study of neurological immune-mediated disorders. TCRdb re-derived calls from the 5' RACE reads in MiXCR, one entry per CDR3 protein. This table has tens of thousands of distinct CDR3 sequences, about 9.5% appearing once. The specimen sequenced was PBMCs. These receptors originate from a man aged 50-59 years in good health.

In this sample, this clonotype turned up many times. For the CDR3, the DNA is TGTGCCAGCAGCCTCCTTGGGGGATACGAGCAGTACTTC. This codes for CASSLLGGYEQYF. The gene calls are TRBV7-8 and TRBJ2-7; perhaps D is TRBD1 or TRBD2 (5 bases each). Between the trimmed V and J ends, which lost 5 bases and 4 bases, there was a span of 12 bases. Germline CDR1 is SGHVS and CDR2 is FQNEAQ. This CDR3 region has 13 residues.

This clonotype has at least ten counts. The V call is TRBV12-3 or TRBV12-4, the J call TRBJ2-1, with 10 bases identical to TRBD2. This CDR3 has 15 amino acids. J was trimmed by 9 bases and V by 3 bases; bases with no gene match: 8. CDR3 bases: TGTGCCAGCAGTTTTCAAGCGGGAGGGCCTACTGAGCAGTTCTTC. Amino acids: CASSFQAGGPTEQFF.

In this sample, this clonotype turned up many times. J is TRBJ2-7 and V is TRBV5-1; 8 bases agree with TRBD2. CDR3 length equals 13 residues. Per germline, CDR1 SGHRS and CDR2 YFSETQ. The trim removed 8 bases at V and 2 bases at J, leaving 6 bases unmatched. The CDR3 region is CASSGIPAYEQYF. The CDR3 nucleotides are TGCGCCAGTAGCGGGATACCCGCCTACGAGCAGTACTTC.

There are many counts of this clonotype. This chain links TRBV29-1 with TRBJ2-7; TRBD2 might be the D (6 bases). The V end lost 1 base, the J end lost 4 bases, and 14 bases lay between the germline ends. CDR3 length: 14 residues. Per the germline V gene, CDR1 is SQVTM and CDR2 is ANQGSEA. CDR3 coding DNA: TGCAGCGTTGAAGCAGGAGCTGGGGGGTACGAGCAGTACTTC. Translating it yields CSVEAGAGGYEQYF.

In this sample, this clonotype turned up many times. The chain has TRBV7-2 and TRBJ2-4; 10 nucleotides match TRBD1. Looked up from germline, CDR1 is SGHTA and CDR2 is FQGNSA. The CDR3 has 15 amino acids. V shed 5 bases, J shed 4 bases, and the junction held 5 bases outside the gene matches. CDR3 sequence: CASSIPDRGKNIQYF. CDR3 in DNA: TGTGCCAGCAGCATACCGGACAGGGGGAAAAACATTCAGTACTTC.

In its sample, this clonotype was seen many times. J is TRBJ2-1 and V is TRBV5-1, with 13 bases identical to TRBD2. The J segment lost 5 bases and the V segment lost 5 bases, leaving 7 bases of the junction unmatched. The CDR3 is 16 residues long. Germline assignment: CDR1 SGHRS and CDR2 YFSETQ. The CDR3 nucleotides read TGCGCCAGCAGTTCTCCGGGACTAGCGGGACACAATGAGCAGTTCTTC. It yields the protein CASSSPGLAGHNEQFF. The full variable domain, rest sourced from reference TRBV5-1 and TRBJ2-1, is KAGVTQTPRYLIKTRGQQVTLSCSPISGHRSVSWYQQTPGQGLQFLFEYFSETQRNKGNFPGRFSGRQFSNSRSEMNVSTLELGDSALYLCASSSPGLAGHNEQFFGPGTRLTVL.

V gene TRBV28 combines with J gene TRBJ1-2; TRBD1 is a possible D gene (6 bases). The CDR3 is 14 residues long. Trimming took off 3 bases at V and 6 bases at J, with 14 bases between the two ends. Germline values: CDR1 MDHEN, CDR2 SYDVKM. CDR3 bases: TGTGCCAGCAGTTTGAGACAGGTCGTCAATGGCTACACCTTC. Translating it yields CASSLRQVVNGYTF.

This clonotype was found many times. The CDR3 region is CASSLGSREQYF. The CDR3 DNA reads TGTGCCAGCAGTTTAGGGTCGAGAGAGCAGTACTTC. The V and J genes are TRBV6-2 or TRBV6-3 and TRBJ2-7; D gene ambiguous. Trimming removed 4 bases at V and 7 bases at J, with 11 bases between. Germline lookup yields CDR1 MNHEY and CDR2 SVGEGT. The CDR3 consists of 12 residues.

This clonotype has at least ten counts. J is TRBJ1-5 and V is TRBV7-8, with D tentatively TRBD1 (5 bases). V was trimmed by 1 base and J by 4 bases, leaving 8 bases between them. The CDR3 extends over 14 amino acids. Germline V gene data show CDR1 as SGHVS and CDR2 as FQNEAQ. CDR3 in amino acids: CASSLVGGNQPQHF. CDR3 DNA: TGTGCCAGCAGCTTAGTTGGGGGGAATCAGCCCCAGCATTTT.

CDR3 protein: CASNRGENTGELFF. The CDR3 DNA reads TGTGCCAGCAATCGCGGGGAGAACACCGGGGAGCTGTTTTTT. The J gene is TRBJ2-2, the V gene TRBV6-1; D is possibly TRBD2 (6 bases). Trimming shortened V by 7 bases and J by 1 base, and 10 bases separated the two germline ends. Per the germline V gene, CDR1 is MNHNS and CDR2 is SASEGT. There are 14 residues in the CDR3.

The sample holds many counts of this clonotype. As DNA, the CDR3 is TGTGCCAGCAGAAACGTCGGGGGAATGGGAGCCGGTCAGCCCCAGCATTTT. It is translated as CASRNVGGMGAGQPQHF. This chain joins TRBV7-2 and TRBJ1-5; perhaps TRBD1 as D (5 bases). Trimming removed 6 bases from V and 6 bases from J, with 24 bases in between. In germline, CDR1 is SGHTA, CDR2 FQGNSA. The CDR3 length is 17 residues.

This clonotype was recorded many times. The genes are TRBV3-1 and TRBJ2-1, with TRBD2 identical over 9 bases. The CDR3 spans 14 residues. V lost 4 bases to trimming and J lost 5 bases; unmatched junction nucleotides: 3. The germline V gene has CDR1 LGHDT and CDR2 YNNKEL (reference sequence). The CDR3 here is CASSRLADHNEQFF. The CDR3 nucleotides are TGTGCCAGCAGCCGACTAGCGGACCACAATGAGCAGTTCTTC.

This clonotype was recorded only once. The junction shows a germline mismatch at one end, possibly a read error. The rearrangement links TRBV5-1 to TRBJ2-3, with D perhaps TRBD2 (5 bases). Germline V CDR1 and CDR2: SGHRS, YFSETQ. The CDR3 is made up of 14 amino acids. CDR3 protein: CASNPVPSTDTQYF. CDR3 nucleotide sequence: TGCGCCAGCAACCCGGTCCCTAGCACAGATACGCAATATTTT.

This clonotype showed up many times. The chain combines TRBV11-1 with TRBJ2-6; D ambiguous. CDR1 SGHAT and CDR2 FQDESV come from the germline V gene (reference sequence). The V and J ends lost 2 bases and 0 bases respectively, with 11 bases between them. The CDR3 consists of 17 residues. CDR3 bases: TGTGCCAGCAGCTTAATGGCAGGCGTCTCTGGGGCCAACGTCCTGACTTTC. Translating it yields CASSLMAGVSGANVLTF.

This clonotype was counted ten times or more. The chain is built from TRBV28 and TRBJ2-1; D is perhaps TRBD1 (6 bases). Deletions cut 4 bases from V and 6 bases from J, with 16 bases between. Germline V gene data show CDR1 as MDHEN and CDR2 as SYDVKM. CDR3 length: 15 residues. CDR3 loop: CASSSGAISGNEQFF. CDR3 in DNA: TGTGCCAGCAGTTCAGGGGCTATATCCGGCAATGAGCAGTTCTTC.

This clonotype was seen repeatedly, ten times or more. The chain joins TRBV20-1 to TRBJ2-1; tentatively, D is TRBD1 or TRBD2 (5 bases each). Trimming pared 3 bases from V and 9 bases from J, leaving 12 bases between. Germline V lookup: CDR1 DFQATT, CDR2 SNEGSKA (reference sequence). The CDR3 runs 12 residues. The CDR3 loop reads CSARHLRGEQFF. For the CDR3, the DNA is TGCAGTGCTAGGCACCTGAGGGGTGAGCAGTTCTTC.

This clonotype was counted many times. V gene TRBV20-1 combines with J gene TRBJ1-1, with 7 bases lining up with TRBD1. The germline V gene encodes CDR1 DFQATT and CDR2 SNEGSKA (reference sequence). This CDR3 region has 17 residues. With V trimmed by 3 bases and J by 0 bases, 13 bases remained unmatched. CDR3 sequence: CSARGDGTATMNTEAFF. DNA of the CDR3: TGCAGTGCTAGGGGCGACGGGACAGCAACCATGAACACTGAAGCTTTCTTT.

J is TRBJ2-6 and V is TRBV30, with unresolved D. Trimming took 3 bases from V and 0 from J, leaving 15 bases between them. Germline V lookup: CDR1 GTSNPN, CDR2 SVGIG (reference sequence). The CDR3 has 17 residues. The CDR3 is CAWSEKGRRSGANVLTF. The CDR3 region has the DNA TGTGCCTGGAGCGAAAAAGGACGGCGCTCTGGGGCCAACGTCCTGACTTTC.

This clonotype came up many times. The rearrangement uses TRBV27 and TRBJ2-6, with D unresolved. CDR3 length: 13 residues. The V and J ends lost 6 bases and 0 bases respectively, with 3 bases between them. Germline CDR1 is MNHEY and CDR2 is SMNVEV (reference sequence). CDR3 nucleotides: TGTGCCAGCAGGCCCTCTGGGGCCAACGTCCTGACTTTC. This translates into CASRPSGANVLTF.

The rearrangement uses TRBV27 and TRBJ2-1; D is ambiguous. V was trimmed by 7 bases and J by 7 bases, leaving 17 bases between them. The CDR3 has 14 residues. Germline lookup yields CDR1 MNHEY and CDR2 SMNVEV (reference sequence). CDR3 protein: CASNRGGSTNEQFF. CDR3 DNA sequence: TGTGCCAGCAACAGAGGCGGCAGTACAAATGAGCAGTTCTTC.

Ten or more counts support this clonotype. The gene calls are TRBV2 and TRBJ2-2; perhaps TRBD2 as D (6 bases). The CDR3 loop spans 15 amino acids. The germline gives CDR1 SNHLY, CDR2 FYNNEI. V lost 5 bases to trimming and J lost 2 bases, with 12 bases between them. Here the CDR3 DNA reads TGTGCCAGCAGTCTCCAGCGGGTAAACACCGGGGAGCTGTTTTTT. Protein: CASSLQRVNTGELFF.

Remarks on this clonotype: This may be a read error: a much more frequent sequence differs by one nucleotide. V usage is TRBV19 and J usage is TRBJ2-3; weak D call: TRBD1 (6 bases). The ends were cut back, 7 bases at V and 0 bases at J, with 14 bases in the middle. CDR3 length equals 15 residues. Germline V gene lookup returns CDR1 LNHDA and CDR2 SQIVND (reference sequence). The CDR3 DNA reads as TGTGCCAGTATGGACACAGGGCGGAGCACAGATACGCAGTATTTT. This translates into CASMDTGRSTDTQYF.

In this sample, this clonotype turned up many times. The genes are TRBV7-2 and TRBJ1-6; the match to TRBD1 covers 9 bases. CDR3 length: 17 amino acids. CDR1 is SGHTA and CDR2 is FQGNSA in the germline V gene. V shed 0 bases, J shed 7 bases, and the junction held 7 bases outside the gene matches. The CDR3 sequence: CASSLASGTGNNSPLHF. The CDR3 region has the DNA TGTGCCAGCAGCTTAGCCTCGGGGACAGGGAACAATTCACCCCTCCACTTT.

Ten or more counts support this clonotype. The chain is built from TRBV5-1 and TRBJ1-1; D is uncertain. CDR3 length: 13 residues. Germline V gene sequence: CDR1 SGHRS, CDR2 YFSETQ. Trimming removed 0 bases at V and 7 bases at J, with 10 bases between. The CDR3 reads CASSLVGDIEAFF. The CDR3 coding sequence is TGCGCCAGCAGCTTGGTTGGGGATATTGAAGCTTTCTTT.

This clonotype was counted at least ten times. CDR3 sequence reads: CARGTEAFF. For the CDR3, the DNA is TGTGCCAGGGGCACTGAAGCTTTCTTT. The V and J genes are TRBV7-3 and TRBJ1-1; D not resolved. V was cut by 9 bases and J by 4 bases, with 3 bases left in between. CDR1 SGHTA and CDR2 FQGTGA come from the germline V gene. The CDR3 extends over 9 amino acids.

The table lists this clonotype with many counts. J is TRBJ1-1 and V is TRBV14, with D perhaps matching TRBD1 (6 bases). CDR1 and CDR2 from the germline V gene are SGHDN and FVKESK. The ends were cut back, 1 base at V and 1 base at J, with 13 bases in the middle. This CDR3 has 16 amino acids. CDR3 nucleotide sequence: TGTGCCAGCAGCCAAGCATCAGGGGTGAGGAACACTGAAGCTTTCTTT. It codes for CASSQASGVRNTEAFF.

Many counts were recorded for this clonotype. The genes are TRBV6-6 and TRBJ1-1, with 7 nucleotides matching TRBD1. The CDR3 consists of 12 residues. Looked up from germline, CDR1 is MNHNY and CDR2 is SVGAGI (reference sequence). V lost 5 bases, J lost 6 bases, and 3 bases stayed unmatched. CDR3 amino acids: CASSHRGSEAFF. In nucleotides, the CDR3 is TGTGCCAGCAGTCACAGGGGCTCTGAAGCTTTCTTT.

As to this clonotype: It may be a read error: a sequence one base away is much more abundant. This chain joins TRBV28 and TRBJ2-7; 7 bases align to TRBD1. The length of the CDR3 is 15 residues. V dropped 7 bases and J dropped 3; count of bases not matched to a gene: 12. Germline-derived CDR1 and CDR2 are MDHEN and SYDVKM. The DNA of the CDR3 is TGTGCCAGCACCCAGTTTATAGGGGGCATCTACGAGCAGTACTTC. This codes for CASTQFIGGIYEQYF.

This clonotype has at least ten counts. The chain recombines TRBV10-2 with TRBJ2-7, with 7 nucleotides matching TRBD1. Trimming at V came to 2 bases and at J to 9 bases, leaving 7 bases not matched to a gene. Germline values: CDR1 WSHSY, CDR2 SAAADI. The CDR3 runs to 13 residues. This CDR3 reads CASSEGLGTAQYF. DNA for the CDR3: TGCGCCAGCAGTGAGGGTTTGGGGACAGCGCAGTACTTC.

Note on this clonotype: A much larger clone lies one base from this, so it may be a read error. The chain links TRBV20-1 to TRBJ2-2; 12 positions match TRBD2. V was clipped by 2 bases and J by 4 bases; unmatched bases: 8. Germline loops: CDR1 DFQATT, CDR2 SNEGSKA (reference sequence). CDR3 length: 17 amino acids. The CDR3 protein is CSARKASGRAVTGELFF. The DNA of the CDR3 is TGCAGTGCTAGAAAAGCTAGCGGGAGGGCCGTCACCGGGGAGCTGTTTTTT.

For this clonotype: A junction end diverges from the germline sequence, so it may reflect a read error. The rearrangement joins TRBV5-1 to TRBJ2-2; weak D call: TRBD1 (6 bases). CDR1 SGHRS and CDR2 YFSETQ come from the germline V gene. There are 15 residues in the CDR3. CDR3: CASSLEGQSTGEMFF. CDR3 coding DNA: TGCGCCAGCAGTTTGGAAGGACAGAGCACCGGGGAGATGTTTTTT.